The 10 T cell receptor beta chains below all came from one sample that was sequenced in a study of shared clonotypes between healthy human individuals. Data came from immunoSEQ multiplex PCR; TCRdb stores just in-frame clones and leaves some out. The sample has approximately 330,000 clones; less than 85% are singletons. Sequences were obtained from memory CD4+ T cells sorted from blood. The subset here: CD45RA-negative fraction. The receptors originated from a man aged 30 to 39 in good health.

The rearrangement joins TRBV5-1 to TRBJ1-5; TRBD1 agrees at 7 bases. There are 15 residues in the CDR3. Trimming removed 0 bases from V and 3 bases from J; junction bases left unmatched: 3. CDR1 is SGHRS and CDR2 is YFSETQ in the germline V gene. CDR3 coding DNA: TGCGCCAGCAGCTTGGGGGACAGACCCAATCAGCCCCAGCATTTT. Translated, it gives CASSLGDRPNQPQHF.

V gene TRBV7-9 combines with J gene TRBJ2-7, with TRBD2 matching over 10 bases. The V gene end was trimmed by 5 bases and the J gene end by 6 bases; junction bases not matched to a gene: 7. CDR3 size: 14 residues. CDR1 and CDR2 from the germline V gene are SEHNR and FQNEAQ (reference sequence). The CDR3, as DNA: TGTGCCAGCAGCCCTAGCGGGAGTACGTCCGAGCAGTACTTC. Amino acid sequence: CASSPSGSTSEQYF.

CDR3 region: CASSESSGRPYEQYF. CDR3 sequence (DNA): TGTGCCAGCAGTGAATCTAGCGGGAGGCCCTACGAGCAGTACTTC. V usage is TRBV2 and J usage is TRBJ2-7; TRBD2 agrees at 11 bases. This CDR3 is built from 15 residues. V was clipped by 2 bases and J by 2 bases; unmatched bases: 2. The germline CDR1 and CDR2 sequences are SNHLY and FYNNEI.

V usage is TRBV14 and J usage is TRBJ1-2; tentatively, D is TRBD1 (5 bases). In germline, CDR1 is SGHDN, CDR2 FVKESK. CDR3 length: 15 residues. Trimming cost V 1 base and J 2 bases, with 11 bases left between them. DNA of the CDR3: TGTGCCAGCAGCCAAGGTCTAGGACACAACTATGGCTACACCTTC. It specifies CASSQGLGHNYGYTF.

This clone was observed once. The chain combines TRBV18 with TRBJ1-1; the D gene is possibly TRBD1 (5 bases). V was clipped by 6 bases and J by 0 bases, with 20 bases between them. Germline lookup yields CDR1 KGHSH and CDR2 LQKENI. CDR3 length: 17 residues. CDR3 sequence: CASSPEHLGTMNTEAFF. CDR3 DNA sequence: TGTGCCAGCTCCCCCGAGCATTTAGGGACTATGAACACTGAAGCTTTCTTT.

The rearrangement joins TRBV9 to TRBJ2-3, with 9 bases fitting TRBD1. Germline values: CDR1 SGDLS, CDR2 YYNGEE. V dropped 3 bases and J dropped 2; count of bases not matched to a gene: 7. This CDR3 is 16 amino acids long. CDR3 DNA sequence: TGTGCCAGCAGCGCGGGACAGGGCTCCCACACAGATACGCAGTATTTT. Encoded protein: CASSAGQGSHTDTQYF.

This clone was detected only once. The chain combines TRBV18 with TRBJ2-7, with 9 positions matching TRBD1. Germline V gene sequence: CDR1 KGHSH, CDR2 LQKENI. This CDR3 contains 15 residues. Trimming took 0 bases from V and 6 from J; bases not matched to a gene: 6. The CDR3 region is CASSPPRGQGGEQYF. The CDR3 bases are TGTGCCAGCTCACCACCAAGGGGACAGGGTGGCGAGCAGTACTTC.

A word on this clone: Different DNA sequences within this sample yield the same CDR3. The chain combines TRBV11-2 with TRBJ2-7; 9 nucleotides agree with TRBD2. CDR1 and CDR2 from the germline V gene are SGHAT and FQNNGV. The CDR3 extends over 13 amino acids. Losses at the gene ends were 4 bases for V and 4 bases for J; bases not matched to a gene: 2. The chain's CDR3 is CASSSGLAYEQYF. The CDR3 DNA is TGTGCCAGCAGCTCGGGACTAGCTTACGAGCAGTACTTC. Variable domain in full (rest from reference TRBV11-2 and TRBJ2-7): EAGVAQSPRYKIIEKRQSVAFWCNPISGHATLYWYQQILGQGPKLLIQFQNNGVVDDSQLPKDRFSAERLKGVDSTLKIQPAKLEDSAVYLCASSSGLAYEQYFGPGTRLTVT.

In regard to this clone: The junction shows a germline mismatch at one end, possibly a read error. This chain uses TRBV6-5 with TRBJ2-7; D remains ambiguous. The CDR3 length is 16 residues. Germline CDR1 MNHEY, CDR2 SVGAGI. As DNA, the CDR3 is TGTGCCAGCAGGTACTCGATAGACGCCGGCCCCTACGAGCAGTACTTC. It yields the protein CASRYSIDAGPYEQYF.

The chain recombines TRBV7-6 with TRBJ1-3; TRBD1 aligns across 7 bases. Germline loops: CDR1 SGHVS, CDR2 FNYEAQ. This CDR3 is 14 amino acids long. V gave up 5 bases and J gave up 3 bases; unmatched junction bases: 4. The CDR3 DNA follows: TGTGCCAGCAGCGCCGACAGGGTTGGAAACACCATATATTTT. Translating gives CASSADRVGNTIYF. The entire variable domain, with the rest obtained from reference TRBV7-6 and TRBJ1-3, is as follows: GAGVSQSPRYKVTKRGQDVALRCDPISGHVSLYWYRQALGQGPEFLTYFNYEAQQDKSGLPNDRFSAERPEGSISTLTIQRTEQRDSAMYRCASSADRVGNTIYFGEGSWLTVV.